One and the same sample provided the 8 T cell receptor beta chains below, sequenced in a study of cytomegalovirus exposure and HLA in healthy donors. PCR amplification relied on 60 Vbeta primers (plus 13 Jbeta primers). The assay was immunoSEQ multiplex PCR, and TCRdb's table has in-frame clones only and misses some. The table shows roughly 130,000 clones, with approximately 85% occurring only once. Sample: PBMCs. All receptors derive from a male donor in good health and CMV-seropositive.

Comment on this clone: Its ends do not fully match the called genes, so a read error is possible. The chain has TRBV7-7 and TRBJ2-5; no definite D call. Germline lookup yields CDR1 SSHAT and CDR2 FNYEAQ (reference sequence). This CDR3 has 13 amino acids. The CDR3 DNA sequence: TGTGCTAGCAGCTTCTTCTCCGGGGAGACCCAGTACTTC. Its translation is CASSFFSGETQYF.

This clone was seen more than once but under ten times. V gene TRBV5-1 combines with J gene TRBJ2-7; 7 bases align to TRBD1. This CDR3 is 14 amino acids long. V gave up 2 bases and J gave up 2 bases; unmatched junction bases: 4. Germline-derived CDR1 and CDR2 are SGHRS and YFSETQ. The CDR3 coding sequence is TGCGCCAGCAGCTTAAGACAGGGACCCTACGAGCAGTACTTC. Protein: CASSLRQGPYEQYF.

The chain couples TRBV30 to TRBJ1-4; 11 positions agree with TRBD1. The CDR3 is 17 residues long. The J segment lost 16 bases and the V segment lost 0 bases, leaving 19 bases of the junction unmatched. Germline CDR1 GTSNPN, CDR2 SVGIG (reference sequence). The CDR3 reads CAWSVRVDAGTGGDQFF. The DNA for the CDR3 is TGTGCCTGGAGTGTACGGGTAGATGCAGGGACAGGGGGGGACCAGTTTTTT.

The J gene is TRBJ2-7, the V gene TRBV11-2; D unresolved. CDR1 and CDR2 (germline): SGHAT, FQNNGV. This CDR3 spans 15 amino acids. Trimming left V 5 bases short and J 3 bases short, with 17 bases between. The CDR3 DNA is TGTGCCAGCAGCCCTAAACCGAGAGGCTTCTACGAGCAGTACTTC. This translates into CASSPKPRGFYEQYF. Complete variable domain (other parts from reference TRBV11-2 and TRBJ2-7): EAGVAQSPRYKIIEKRQSVAFWCNPISGHATLYWYQQILGQGPKLLIQFQNNGVVDDSQLPKDRFSAERLKGVDSTLKIQPAKLEDSAVYLCASSPKPRGFYEQYFGPGTRLTVT.

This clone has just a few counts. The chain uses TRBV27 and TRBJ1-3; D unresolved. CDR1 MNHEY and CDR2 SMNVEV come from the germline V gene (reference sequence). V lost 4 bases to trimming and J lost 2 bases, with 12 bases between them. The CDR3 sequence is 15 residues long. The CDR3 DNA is TGTGCCAGCAGTTCCAAGAAGATAGCTGGAAACACCATATATTTT. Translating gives CASSSKKIAGNTIYF.

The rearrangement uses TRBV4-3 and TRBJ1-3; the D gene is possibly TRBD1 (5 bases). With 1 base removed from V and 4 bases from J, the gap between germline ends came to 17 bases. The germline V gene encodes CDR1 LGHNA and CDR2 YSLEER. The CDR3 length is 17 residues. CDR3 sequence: CASSQGFTGRLGNTIYF. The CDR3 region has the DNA TGCGCCAGCAGCCAAGGCTTTACAGGCCGGTTAGGAAACACCATATATTTT.

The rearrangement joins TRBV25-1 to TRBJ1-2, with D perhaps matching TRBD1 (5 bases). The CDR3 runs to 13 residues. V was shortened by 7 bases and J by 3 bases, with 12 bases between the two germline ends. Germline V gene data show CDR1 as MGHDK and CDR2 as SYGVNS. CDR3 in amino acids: CASNAGFDYGYTF. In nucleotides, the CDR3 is TGTGCCAGCAACGCAGGGTTCGACTATGGCTACACCTTC.

The CDR3 DNA follows: TGCGCCAGCAGACACCGCGTAGCGGGGGTTACAGATACGCAGTATTTT. It specifies CASRHRVAGVTDTQYF. The chain joins TRBV4-3 to TRBJ2-3, with 9 bases aligning to TRBD2. CDR1 is LGHNA and CDR2 is YSLEER in the germline V gene. This CDR3 spans 16 amino acids. With V trimmed by 6 bases and J by 3 bases, 10 bases remained unmatched.